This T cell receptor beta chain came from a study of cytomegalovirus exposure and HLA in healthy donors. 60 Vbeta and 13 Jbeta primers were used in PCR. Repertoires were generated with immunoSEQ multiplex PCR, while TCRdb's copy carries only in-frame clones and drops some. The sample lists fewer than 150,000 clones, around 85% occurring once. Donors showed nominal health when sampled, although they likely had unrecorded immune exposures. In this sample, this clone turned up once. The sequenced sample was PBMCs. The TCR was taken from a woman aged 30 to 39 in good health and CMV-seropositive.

Written as DNA, the CDR3 is TGTGCCTGGAGTGTAGGGGTCAGGGGGCAGACAGGCTACACCTTC. Amino acids: CAWSVGVRGQTGYTF. J is TRBJ1-2 and V is TRBV30; TRBD1 matches at 8 bases. This CDR3 is 15 amino acids long. Germline trimming cut 0 bases from V and 8 bases from J; bases unmatched to any gene: 11. Per germline, CDR1 GTSNPN and CDR2 SVGIG (reference sequence).